This T cell receptor (beta chain) emerged from a study of blood T cell repertoires in COVID-19. Background on the study: Sources were T cells, B-cell-depleted T cells, or PBMCs; the material itself was cDNA or gDNA.

In the study's own analysis: Reference gene primers were amplified, and this amplification served to estimate nucleated cell counts. Method: immunoSEQ multiplex PCR; TCRdb's copy keeps in-frame clones and lacks some. Clone size and V and J calls were adopted from that table, with D and trimming inferred from the DNA. The profile shows over 200,000 clones, approximately 84% of them singletons. Each recovered donor of Cohort 3 presented with two negative PCRs, clearance, or symptom resolution. CDR1 MGHDK and CDR2 SYGVNS come from the germline V gene. The CDR3 sequence is 13 residues long. V lost 6 bases, J lost 3 bases, and 4 bases stayed unmatched.

Input material: PBMCs or T cells enriched from blood (not recorded which). The rearrangement uses TRBV25-1 and TRBJ2-7; 8 bases match TRBD1. This TCR was recovered from a man in his forties who had recovered from COVID-19. CDR3 in amino acids: CASRGQEDYEQYF. The DNA for the CDR3 is TGTGCCAGCAGGGGACAGGAGGACTACGAGCAGTACTTC.